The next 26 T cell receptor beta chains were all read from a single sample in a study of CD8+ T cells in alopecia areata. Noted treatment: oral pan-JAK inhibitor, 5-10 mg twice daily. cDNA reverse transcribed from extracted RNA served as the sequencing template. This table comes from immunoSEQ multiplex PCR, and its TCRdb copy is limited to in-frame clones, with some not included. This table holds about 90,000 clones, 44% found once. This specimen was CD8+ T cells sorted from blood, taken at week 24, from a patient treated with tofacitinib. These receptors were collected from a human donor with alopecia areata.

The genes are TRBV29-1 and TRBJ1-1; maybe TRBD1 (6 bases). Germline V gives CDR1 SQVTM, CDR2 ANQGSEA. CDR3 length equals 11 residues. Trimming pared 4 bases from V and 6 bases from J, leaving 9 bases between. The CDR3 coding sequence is TGCAGCGTTGCGGACAGAGCTGAAGCTTTCTTT. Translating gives CSVADRAEAFF. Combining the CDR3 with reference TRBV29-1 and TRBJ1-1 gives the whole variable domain SAVISQKPSRDICQRGTSLTIQCQVDSQVTMMFWYRQQPGQSLTLIATANQGSEATYESGFVIDKFPISRPNLTFSTLTVSNMSPEDSSIYLCSVADRAEAFFGQGTRLTVV.

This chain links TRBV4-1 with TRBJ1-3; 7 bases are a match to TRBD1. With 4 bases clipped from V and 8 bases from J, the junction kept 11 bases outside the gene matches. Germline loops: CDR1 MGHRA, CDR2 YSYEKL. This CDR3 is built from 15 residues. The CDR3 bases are TGCGCCAGCAGCCCCTGGACAGGCGCCGGAGACACCATATATTTT. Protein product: CASSPWTGAGDTIYF.

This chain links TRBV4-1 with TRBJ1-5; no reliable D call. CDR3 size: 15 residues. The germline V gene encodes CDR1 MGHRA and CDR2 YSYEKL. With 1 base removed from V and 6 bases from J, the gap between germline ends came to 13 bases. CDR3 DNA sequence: TGCGCCAGCAGCCAAGTAGCAGGAGCCGGTCAGCCCCAGCATTTT. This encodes CASSQVAGAGQPQHF.

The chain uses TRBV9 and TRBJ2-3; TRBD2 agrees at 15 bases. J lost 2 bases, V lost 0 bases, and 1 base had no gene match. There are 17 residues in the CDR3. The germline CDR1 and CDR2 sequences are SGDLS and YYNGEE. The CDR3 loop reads CASSVGTSGRVTDTQYF. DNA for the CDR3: TGTGCCAGCAGCGTAGGGACTAGCGGGAGGGTCACAGATACGCAGTATTTT.

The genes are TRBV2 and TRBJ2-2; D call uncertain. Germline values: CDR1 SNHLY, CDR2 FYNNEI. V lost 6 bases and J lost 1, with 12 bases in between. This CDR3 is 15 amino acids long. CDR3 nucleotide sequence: TGTGCCAGCAGCCCCCGGGCGGAGAACACCGGGGAGCTGTTTTTT. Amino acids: CASSPRAENTGELFF.

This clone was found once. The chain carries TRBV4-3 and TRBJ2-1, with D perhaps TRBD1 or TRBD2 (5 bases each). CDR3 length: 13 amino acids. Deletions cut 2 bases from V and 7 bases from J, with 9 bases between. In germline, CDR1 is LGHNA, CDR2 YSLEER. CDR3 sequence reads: CASSQTRENEQFF. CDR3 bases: TGCGCCAGCAGCCAAACCAGGGAGAATGAGCAGTTCTTC.

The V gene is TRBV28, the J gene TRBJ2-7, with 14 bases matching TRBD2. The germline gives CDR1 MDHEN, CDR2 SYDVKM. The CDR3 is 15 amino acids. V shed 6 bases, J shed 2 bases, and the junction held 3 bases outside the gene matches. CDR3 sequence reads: CASSPGLAGAYEQYF. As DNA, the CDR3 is TGTGCCAGCAGCCCGGGACTAGCGGGGGCCTACGAGCAGTACTTC.

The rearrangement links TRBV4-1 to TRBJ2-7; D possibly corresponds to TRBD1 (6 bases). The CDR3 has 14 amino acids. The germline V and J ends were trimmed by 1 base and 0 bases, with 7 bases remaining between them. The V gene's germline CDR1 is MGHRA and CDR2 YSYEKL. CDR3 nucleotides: TGCGCCAGCAGCCAAGGGACAGTCTCCTACGAGCAGTACTTC. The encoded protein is CASSQGTVSYEQYF.

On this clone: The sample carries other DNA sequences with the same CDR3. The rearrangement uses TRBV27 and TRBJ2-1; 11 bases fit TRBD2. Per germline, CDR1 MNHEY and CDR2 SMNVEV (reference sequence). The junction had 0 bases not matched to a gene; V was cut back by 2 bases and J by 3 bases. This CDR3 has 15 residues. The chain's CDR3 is CASSLGTSGYNEQFF. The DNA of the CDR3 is TGTGCCAGCAGTTTAGGGACTAGCGGCTACAATGAGCAGTTCTTC.

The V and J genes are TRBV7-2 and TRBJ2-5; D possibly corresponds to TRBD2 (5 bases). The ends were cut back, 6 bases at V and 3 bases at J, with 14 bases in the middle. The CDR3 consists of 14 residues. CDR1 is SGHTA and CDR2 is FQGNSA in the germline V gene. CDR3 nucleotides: TGTGCCAGCAGTTGGCCTCGGGAAGAAGAGACCCAGTACTTC. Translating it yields CASSWPREEETQYF.

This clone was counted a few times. CDR3 loop: CASSQEDASYGYTF. The CDR3 DNA is TGCGCCAGCAGCCAAGAAGATGCCAGCTATGGCTACACCTTC. V and J are TRBV4-1 and TRBJ1-2; no definite D call. The V end lost 0 bases, the J end lost 4 bases, and 9 bases lay between the germline ends. CDR1 is MGHRA, CDR2 YSYEKL, per germline. This CDR3 spans 14 amino acids.

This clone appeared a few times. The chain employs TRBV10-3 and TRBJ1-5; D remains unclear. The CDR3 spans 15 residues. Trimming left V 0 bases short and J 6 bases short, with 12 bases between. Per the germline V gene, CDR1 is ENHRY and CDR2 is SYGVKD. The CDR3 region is CAISESPGSGQPQHF. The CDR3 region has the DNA TGTGCCATCAGTGAGTCTCCGGGGTCTGGTCAGCCCCAGCATTTT.

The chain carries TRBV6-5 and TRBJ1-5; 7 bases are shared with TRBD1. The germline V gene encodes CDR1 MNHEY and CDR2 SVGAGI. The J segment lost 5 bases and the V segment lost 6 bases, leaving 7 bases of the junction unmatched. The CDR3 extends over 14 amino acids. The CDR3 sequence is CASSRQGEHQPQHF. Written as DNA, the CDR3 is TGTGCCAGCAGCCGACAGGGAGAGCATCAGCCCCAGCATTTT.

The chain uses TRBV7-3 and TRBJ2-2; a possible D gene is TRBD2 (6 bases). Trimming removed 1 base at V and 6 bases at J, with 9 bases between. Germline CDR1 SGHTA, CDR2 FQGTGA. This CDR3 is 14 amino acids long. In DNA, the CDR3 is TGTGCCAGCAGCTTAATGCCGGGAGCCGGGGAGCTGTTTTTT. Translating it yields CASSLMPGAGELFF.

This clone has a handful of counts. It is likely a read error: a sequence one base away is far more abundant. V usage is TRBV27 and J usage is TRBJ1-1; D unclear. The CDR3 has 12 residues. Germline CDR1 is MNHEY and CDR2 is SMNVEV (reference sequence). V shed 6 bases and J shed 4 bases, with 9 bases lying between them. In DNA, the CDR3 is TGTGCCAGCAGCTTCGGAACCACTGAAGCTTTCTTT. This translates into CASSFGTTEAFF.

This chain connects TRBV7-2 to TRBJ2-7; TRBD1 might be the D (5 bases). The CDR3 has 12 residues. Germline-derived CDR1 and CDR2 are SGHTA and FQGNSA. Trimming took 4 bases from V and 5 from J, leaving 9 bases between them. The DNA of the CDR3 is TGTGCCAGCAGCTCCGGACAACACGAGCAGTACTTC. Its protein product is CASSSGQHEQYF.

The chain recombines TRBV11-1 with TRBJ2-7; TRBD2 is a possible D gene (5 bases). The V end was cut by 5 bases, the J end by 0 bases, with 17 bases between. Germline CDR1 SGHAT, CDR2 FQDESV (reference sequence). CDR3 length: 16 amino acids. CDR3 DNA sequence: TGTGCCAGCAGCCCAACGGAAGGAGCGGACTCCTACGAGCAGTACTTC. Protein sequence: CASSPTEGADSYEQYF.

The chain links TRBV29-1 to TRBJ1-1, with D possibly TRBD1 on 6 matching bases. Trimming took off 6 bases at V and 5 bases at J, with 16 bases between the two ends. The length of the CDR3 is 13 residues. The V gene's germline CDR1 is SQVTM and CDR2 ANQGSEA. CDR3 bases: TGCAGCGTCCCCGGGACACTCGATACTGAAGCTTTCTTT. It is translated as CSVPGTLDTEAFF.

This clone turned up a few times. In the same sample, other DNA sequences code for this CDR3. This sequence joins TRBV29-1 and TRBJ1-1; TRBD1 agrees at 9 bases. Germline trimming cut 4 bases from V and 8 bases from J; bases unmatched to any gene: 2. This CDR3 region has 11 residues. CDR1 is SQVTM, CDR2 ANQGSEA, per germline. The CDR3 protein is CSVAGQGEAFF. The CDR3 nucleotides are TGCAGCGTTGCGGGACAGGGCGAAGCTTTCTTT.

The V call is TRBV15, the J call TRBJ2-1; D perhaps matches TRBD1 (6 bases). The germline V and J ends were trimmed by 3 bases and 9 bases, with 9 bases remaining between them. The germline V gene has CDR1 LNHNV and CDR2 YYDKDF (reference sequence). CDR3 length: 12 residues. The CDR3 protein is CATSRTGREQFF. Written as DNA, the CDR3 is TGTGCCACCAGCAGGACAGGACGTGAGCAGTTCTTC.

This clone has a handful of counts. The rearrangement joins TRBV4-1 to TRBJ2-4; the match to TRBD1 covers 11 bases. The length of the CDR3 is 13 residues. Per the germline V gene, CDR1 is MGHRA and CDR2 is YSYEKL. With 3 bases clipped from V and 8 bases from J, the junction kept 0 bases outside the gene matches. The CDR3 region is CASSQGQGDIQYF. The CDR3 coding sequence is TGCGCCAGCAGCCAGGGACAGGGGGACATTCAGTACTTC.

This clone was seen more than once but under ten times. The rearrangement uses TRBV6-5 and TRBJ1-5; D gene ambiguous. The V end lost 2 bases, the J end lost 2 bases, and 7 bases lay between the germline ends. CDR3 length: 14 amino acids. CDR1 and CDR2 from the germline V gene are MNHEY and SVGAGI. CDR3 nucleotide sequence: TGTGCCAGCAGTTACGAACGGGGCAATCAGCCCCAGCATTTT. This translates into CASSYERGNQPQHF.

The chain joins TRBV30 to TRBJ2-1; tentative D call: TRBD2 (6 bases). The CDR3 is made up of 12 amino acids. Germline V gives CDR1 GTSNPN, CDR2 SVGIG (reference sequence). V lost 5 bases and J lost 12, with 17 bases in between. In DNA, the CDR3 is TGTGCCTGGGCACTCGGGGCGGGGCGGCAGTTCTTC. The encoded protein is CAWALGAGRQFF.

The CDR3 loop is CASSRIPPGEQFF. The CDR3 bases are TGTGCCAGCAGCCGAATCCCGCCGGGAGAGCAGTTCTTC. The rearrangement links TRBV14 to TRBJ2-1; maybe TRBD2 (5 bases). V shed 4 bases and J shed 10 bases, with 14 bases lying between them. Germline values: CDR1 SGHDN, CDR2 FVKESK. The CDR3 is made up of 13 amino acids.

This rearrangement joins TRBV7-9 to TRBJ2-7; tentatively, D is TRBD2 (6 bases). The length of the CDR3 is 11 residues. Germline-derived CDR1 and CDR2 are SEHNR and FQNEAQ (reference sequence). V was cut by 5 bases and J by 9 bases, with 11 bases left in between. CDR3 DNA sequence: TGTGCCAGCAGCGACGGGACTCCGCAGTACTTC. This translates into CASSDGTPQYF.

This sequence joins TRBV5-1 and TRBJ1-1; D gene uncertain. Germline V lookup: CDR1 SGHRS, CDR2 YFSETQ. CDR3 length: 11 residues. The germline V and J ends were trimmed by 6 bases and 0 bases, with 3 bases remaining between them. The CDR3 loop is CASIMNTEAFF. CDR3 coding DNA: TGCGCCAGCATCATGAACACTGAAGCTTTCTTT.